The 30 T cell receptor beta chains below were found in one sample sequenced in a study of T cell responses to AZD1222 COVID-19 vaccine. The protocol was immunoSEQ multiplex PCR, while the TCRdb copy is restricted to in-frame clones and leaves out a portion. The sample has 55,000 to 70,000 clones, over 60% seen once; the top ten hold 9.5% to 13%. The sequences come from peripheral blood, collected on day 0 of AZD1222 vaccination. The origin of the receptors is an adult in good health.

CDR3 coding DNA: TGTGCCAGCAGCTTACAGGAGGAGCAGTTCTTC. Translated, it gives CASSLQEEQFF. The chain has TRBV7-2 and TRBJ2-1; D is unclear. The CDR3 spans 11 residues. V lost 2 bases and J lost 10, with 6 bases in between. From germline, CDR1 is SGHTA and CDR2 FQGNSA.

The J gene is TRBJ1-6, the V gene TRBV18; a possible D gene is TRBD1 (5 bases). V was pared by 6 bases and J by 0 bases, with 12 bases between. The CDR3 totals 16 residues. Germline V gene data show CDR1 as KGHSH and CDR2 as LQKENI. The DNA of the CDR3 is TGTGCCAGCTCTCGACAGACAAGCTCCTATAATTCACCCCTCCACTTT. Its translation is CASSRQTSSYNSPLHF.

This clone has a handful of counts. The V gene is TRBV7-2, the J gene TRBJ2-7; maybe TRBD1 (5 bases). Germline loops: CDR1 SGHTA, CDR2 FQGNSA. Trimming removed 1 base from V and 4 bases from J, with 5 bases in between. The CDR3 is 12 residues long. CDR3 bases: TGTGCCAGCAGCTTAGGGACATACGAGCAGTACTTC. Protein: CASSLGTYEQYF. The whole variable domain, filled in from reference TRBV7-2 and TRBJ2-7, reads GAGVSQSPSNKVTEKGKDVELRCDPISGHTALYWYRQSLGQGLEFLIYFQGNSAPDKSGLPSDRFSAERTGGSVSTLTIQRTQQEDSAVYLCASSLGTYEQYFGPGTRLTVT.

For the CDR3, the DNA is TGTGCCAGCAGCCAAGGTTGGGAAAGGGGCTACGAGCAGTACTTC. It translates to CASSQGWERGYEQYF. The rearrangement uses TRBV3-1 (or the pseudogene TRBV3-2) and TRBJ2-7, with a weak D call TRBD1 (5 bases). The CDR3 extends over 15 amino acids. Trimming stripped 1 base from V and 3 bases from J, with 13 bases between. In germline, CDR1 is LGHDT, CDR2 YNNKEL (reference sequence).

The chain couples TRBV6-6 to TRBJ1-1, with D perhaps TRBD1 (6 bases). The CDR3 loop spans 12 amino acids. The V gene's germline CDR1 is MNHNY and CDR2 SVGAGI (reference sequence). The V end lost 5 bases, the J end lost 6 bases, and 10 bases lay between the germline ends. The CDR3 loop is CASSLRGAEAFF. The DNA for the CDR3 is TGTGCCAGCAGTCTGAGGGGGGCTGAAGCTTTCTTT.

The chain couples TRBV6-2 or TRBV6-3 to TRBJ2-4; a weak D match, TRBD2 (6 bases). CDR3 length: 17 amino acids. Germline CDR1 MNHEY, CDR2 SVGEGT. V lost 2 bases to trimming and J lost 1 base, with 15 bases between them. This CDR3 reads CASSYARGDVAKNIQYF. As DNA, the CDR3 is TGTGCCAGCAGTTACGCTCGCGGGGATGTGGCCAAAAACATTCAGTACTTC.

This chain uses TRBV7-6 with TRBJ1-2, with 7 bases matching TRBD1. The germline V gene encodes CDR1 SGHVS and CDR2 FNYEAQ. Trimming at V came to 5 bases and at J to 4 bases, leaving 4 bases not matched to a gene. The CDR3 runs 13 residues. CDR3 amino acids: CASSQGGAYGYTF. The CDR3 DNA reads as TGTGCCAGCAGCCAGGGGGGGGCCTATGGCTACACCTTC.

The chain carries TRBV7-2 and TRBJ1-6, with a weak D call TRBD1 (5 bases). The germline CDR1 and CDR2 sequences are SGHTA and FQGNSA. The length of the CDR3 is 15 residues. The V and J ends lost 2 bases and 10 bases respectively, with 15 bases between them. The CDR3 DNA is TGTGCCAGCAGCTTATCGCTCATCCGGGGGTCACCCCTCCACTTT. This encodes CASSLSLIRGSPLHF. Full variable domain (missing parts from reference TRBV7-2 and TRBJ1-6): GAGVSQSPSNKVTEKGKDVELRCDPISGHTALYWYRQSLGQGLEFLIYFQGNSAPDKSGLPSDRFSAERTGGSVSTLTIQRTQQEDSAVYLCASSLSLIRGSPLHFGNGTRLTVT.

Comment on this clone: Other nucleotide sequences in the sample specify the same CDR3. The chain is built from TRBV7-8 and TRBJ2-5; 13 bases align to TRBD2. The CDR3 is 16 residues long. Germline CDR1 reads SGHVS; CDR2 reads FQNEAQ. The trim removed 5 bases at V and 5 bases at J, leaving 8 bases unmatched. The CDR3 is CASSLTSGGALETQYF. The DNA for the CDR3 is TGTGCCAGCAGCCTCACTAGCGGGGGGGCATTGGAGACCCAGTACTTC.

CDR3 in amino acids: CASSQGAGNNEQFF. CDR3 DNA sequence: TGTGCCAGCAGCCAAGGGGCAGGTAACAATGAGCAGTTCTTC. The rearrangement links TRBV3-1 (or the pseudogene TRBV3-2) to TRBJ2-1; no definite D call. The CDR3 contains 14 residues. Trimming pared 1 base from V and 5 bases from J, leaving 9 bases between. In germline, CDR1 is LGHDT, CDR2 YNNKEL (reference sequence).

This clone was found once. This chain uses TRBV29-1 with TRBJ2-3; D possibly corresponds to TRBD1 (6 bases). Per the germline V gene, CDR1 is SQVTM and CDR2 is ANQGSEA. The CDR3 totals 16 residues. Trimming took off 5 bases at V and 2 bases at J, with 20 bases between the two ends. The CDR3 protein is CSVYTDRLGITDTQYF. Here the CDR3 DNA reads TGCAGCGTTTATACCGACAGGTTGGGAATCACAGATACGCAGTATTTT.

The chain uses TRBV5-1 and TRBJ2-1; 11 bases align to TRBD2. The germline gives CDR1 SGHRS, CDR2 YFSETQ. The CDR3 has 16 residues. J was trimmed by 4 bases and V by 0 bases; bases with no gene match: 3. The CDR3 DNA follows: TGCGCCAGCAGCTTGGTTCCTAGCGGGGGGTACAATGAGCAGTTCTTC. Protein: CASSLVPSGGYNEQFF. Full variable domain (remainder filled in from reference TRBV5-1 and TRBJ2-1): KAGVTQTPRYLIKTRGQQVTLSCSPISGHRSVSWYQQTPGQGLQFLFEYFSETQRNKGNFPGRFSGRQFSNSRSEMNVSTLELGDSALYLCASSLVPSGGYNEQFFGPGTRLTVL.

This clone was counted only a few times. The V call is TRBV11-2, the J call TRBJ2-7, with 7 bases that match TRBD1. The J segment lost 7 bases and the V segment lost 2 bases, leaving 14 bases of the junction unmatched. The CDR3 has 16 residues. CDR1 and CDR2 (germline): SGHAT, FQNNGV. CDR3 amino acids: CASSLLVAGGPREQYF. The CDR3 DNA reads TGTGCCAGCAGCTTACTGGTGGCAGGGGGTCCTCGGGAGCAGTACTTC.

The V gene is TRBV24-1, the J gene TRBJ2-3, with D perhaps given as TRBD1 or TRBD2 (5 bases each). Trimming took 9 bases from V and 0 from J, leaving 6 bases between them. This CDR3 has 12 residues. The germline CDR1 and CDR2 sequences are KGHDR and SFDVKD. CDR3 DNA: TGTGCCACCGGGGGTAGCACAGATACGCAGTATTTT. Encoded protein: CATGGSTDTQYF.

A few counts support this clone. V usage is TRBV6-2 or TRBV6-3 and J usage is TRBJ1-1; D gene unclear. The germline gives CDR1 MNHEY, CDR2 SVGEGT. This CDR3 spans 12 amino acids. V dropped 3 bases and J dropped 5 bases, with 7 bases sitting between them. In DNA form, the CDR3 reads TGTGCCAGCAGTTATCGGTATACTGAAGCTTTCTTT. Translating it yields CASSYRYTEAFF.

This clone was counted only a few times. The chain combines TRBV3-1 (or the pseudogene TRBV3-2) with TRBJ1-3; a weak D match, TRBD1 (6 bases). The V end was cut by 5 bases, the J end by 4 bases, with 15 bases between. CDR1 is LGHDT, CDR2 YNNKEL, per germline (reference sequence). The CDR3 is made up of 15 amino acids. CDR3 DNA sequence: TGTGCCAGCAGCAACCCCAGGGGCCTAGGAAACACCATATATTTT. Protein sequence: CASSNPRGLGNTIYF.

V gene TRBV3-1 (or the pseudogene TRBV3-2) combines with J gene TRBJ1-6; D not certain. CDR1 and CDR2 (germline): LGHDT, YNNKEL (reference sequence). The CDR3 totals 13 residues. The ends were cut back, 4 bases at V and 8 bases at J, with 9 bases in the middle. DNA for the CDR3: TGTGCCAGCAGCCTCACCCGAGATTCACCCCTCCACTTT. It translates to CASSLTRDSPLHF.

This CDR3 is CASSPGVPGRANSPLHF. The CDR3 DNA sequence: TGTGCCAGCAGCCCAGGGGTCCCAGGGAGGGCAAATTCACCCCTCCACTTT. The rearrangement joins TRBV7-2 to TRBJ1-6, with D maybe TRBD1 (6 bases). In germline, CDR1 is SGHTA, CDR2 FQGNSA. The CDR3 has 17 amino acids. V lost 5 bases and J 7 bases, leaving 21 bases between the germline ends.

The chain combines TRBV9 with TRBJ1-5; the D is unclear. The CDR3 spans 15 residues. Germline CDR1 and CDR2: SGDLS and YYNGEE. The V gene lost 0 bases and the J gene lost 0 bases, with 7 bases spanning the gap. In DNA form, the CDR3 reads TGTGCCAGCAGCGTAGTGCCAGATAGCAATCAGCCCCAGCATTTT. Its translation is CASSVVPDSNQPQHF.

The table lists this clone with a few counts. The V gene is TRBV3-1 (or the pseudogene TRBV3-2), the J gene TRBJ2-7; 10 bases are a match to TRBD2. V trimming: 4 bases; J trimming: 3 bases; junction bases outside the gene matches: 6. Germline assignment: CDR1 LGHDT and CDR2 YNNKEL (reference sequence). The CDR3 extends over 15 amino acids. The CDR3 bases are TGTGCCAGCAGCCCCCTAGCGGGGGTTTACTACGAGCAGTACTTC. It yields the protein CASSPLAGVYYEQYF.

The chain is built from TRBV10-1 and TRBJ1-1, with no clear D. Germline CDR1 WNHNN, CDR2 SYGVQD (reference sequence). This CDR3 has 11 residues. Trimming took off 6 bases at V and 1 base at J, with 3 bases between the two ends. The CDR3 is CASRGNTEAFF. The CDR3 DNA sequence: TGCGCCAGCAGGGGGAACACTGAAGCTTTCTTT.

The CDR3 nucleotides read TGTGCCAGCTTTTCCAACAGAGAGAGGTTCCAGACCCAGTACTTC. Its translation is CASFSNRERFQTQYF. The chain couples TRBV6-5 to TRBJ2-5; D not certain. There are 15 residues in the CDR3. CDR1 is MNHEY, CDR2 SVGAGI, per germline. With 8 bases removed from V and 6 bases from J, the gap between germline ends came to 22 bases.

This clone has just one count. V usage is TRBV5-1 and J usage is TRBJ2-1, with D tentatively TRBD1 (5 bases). Trimming shortened V by 5 bases and J by 5 bases, and 5 bases separated the two germline ends. From germline, CDR1 is SGHRS and CDR2 YFSETQ. CDR3 length equals 11 residues. The CDR3 sequence is CASRTDNEQFF. Written as DNA, the CDR3 is TGCGCCAGCAGGACAGACAATGAGCAGTTCTTC.

This clone appeared a single time. The chain uses TRBV11-3 and TRBJ2-1; 8 bases map to TRBD2. With V trimmed by 2 bases and J by 1 base, 4 bases remained unmatched. CDR1 SGHNT and CDR2 YENEEA come from the germline V gene. This CDR3 has 16 residues. CDR3 protein: CASSLRTSGSYNEQFF. Written as DNA, the CDR3 is TGTGCCAGCAGCTTACGAACTAGCGGTTCCTACAATGAGCAGTTCTTC.

V and J are TRBV3-1 (or the pseudogene TRBV3-2) and TRBJ2-1; a possible D gene is TRBD1 (6 bases). CDR1 is LGHDT and CDR2 is YNNKEL in the germline V gene (reference sequence). CDR3 length equals 16 residues. The V end was cut by 1 base, the J end by 8 bases, with 18 bases between. In DNA, the CDR3 is TGTGCCAGCAGCCAAGGTCAGGGGATGACGGGCGATGAGCAGTTCTTC. Translated, it gives CASSQGQGMTGDEQFF.

The chain has TRBV7-2 and TRBJ2-5, with 10 bases identical to TRBD1. Unmatched junction bases numbered 3, after V lost 2 bases and J lost 3 bases. CDR1 and CDR2 from the germline V gene are SGHTA and FQGNSA. This CDR3 has 15 amino acids. CDR3 bases: TGTGCCAGCAGCTTAATCGGGACAGGGGAAGAGACCCAGTACTTC. Translating it yields CASSLIGTGEETQYF.

In this sample, this clone turned up a few times. The chain recombines TRBV7-8 with TRBJ1-4; 8 bases are shared with TRBD1. The junction had 7 bases not matched to a gene; V was cut back by 3 bases and J by 7 bases. CDR3 length equals 15 residues. Germline assignment: CDR1 SGHVS and CDR2 FQNEAQ. The DNA of the CDR3 is TGTGCCAGCAGCTTGTCAACAGGGGGGCGTGAAAAACTGTTTTTT. Its translation is CASSLSTGGREKLFF.

The CDR3 sequence is CASSGTSGQKKYNEQFF. The DNA of the CDR3 is TGCGCCAGCAGCGGGACTAGCGGGCAAAAGAAGTACAATGAGCAGTTCTTC. This chain uses TRBV10-2 with TRBJ2-1, with 12 bases lining up with TRBD2. V shed 6 bases, J shed 4 bases, and the junction held 10 bases outside the gene matches. This CDR3 region has 17 residues. Germline values: CDR1 WSHSY, CDR2 SAAADI.

This chain connects TRBV9 to TRBJ1-4; D is uncertain. Trimming shortened V by 0 bases and J by 0 bases, and 12 bases separated the two germline ends. This CDR3 region has 17 residues. Germline-derived CDR1 and CDR2 are SGDLS and YYNGEE. In nucleotides, the CDR3 is TGTGCCAGCAGCGTAGGGTTTGGACGAGCAACTAATGAAAAACTGTTTTTT. Protein sequence: CASSVGFGRATNEKLFF. The full variable domain, in which reference TRBV9 and TRBJ1-4 provide the parts outside the CDR3, is DSGVTQTPKHLITATGQRVTLRCSPRSGDLSVYWYQQSLDQGLQFLIQYYNGEERAKGNILERFSAQQFPDLHSELNLSSLELGDSALYFCASSVGFGRATNEKLFFGSGTQLSVL.

This chain joins TRBV9 and TRBJ1-2; D remains ambiguous. V was cut by 7 bases and J by 2 bases, with 15 bases left in between. Germline V gene data show CDR1 as SGDLS and CDR2 as YYNGEE. CDR3 length equals 14 residues. CDR3 amino acids: CASSALGNNYGYTF. The DNA of the CDR3 is TGTGCCAGCTCCGCCTTAGGGAACAACTATGGCTACACCTTC.